The T cell receptor (beta chain) described here comes from a study of cytomegalovirus exposure and HLA in healthy donors. Regarding the study as a whole: Reportedly, cytomegalovirus status was diagnosed with high sensitivity and specificity. The tendency of first-cohort TCR clusters to co-occur in the approximately 110 validation repertoires was the finding of a later analysis. While the bulk of TCR sequences proved rare, some public TCRs turned up in many donors.

Trimming removed 5 bases from V and 8 bases from J; junction bases left unmatched: 12. Germline V gene lookup returns CDR1 MNHEY and CDR2 SMNVEV (reference sequence). The CDR3 sequence is 15 residues long. Method: immunoSEQ multiplex PCR; TCRdb's copy keeps in-frame clones and lacks some. In the table there are around 60,000 clones, almost 97% of which are singletons. Remarks on this clone: As yet, its antigen is unknown.

The receptor was derived from a woman in her late teens or twenties in good health and CMV-seronegative. V and J are TRBV27 and TRBJ2-1, with 7 bases fitting TRBD1. The sequenced sample was PBMCs. The DNA for the CDR3 is TGTGCCAGCAGTGGGCTTAGGGGGCCGTGGGATGAGCAGTTCTTC. Amino acids: CASSGLRGPWDEQFF.